This T cell receptor (beta chain) is from a study of beta chain features in type 1 diabetes. What was sequenced were expressed TCRB transcripts, since all of the isolated RNA had been reverse transcribed. Assay: immunoSEQ multiplex PCR; the TCRdb copy retains only in-frame clones and omits some. The data contain 350,000 or so clones, around 20% of them singletons. V lost 5 bases and J 1 base, leaving 10 bases between the germline ends. The CDR3 is made up of 13 amino acids. Germline V gene lookup returns CDR1 SGHRS and CDR2 YFSETQ. This clone came up a few times. Based on CD45RO/CCR7/CD25/CD127/CD95/CD27, CD4+ regulatory, stem cell-like memory, naive and central memory cells were sorted.

Sequencing used naive CD4+ T cells from blood. This sequence originates from a woman aged 18-29 years in good health. The rearrangement joins TRBV5-1 to TRBJ2-7; possible D gene TRBD1, 6 bases. The CDR3 is CASSFGTSYEQYF. The CDR3 DNA reads TGCGCCAGCAGTTTCGGGACATCCTACGAGCAGTACTTC.